Sequencing of this TCR beta chain was carried out in a study of T cells after somatic rescue of genetic block. This CDR3 is built from 14 residues. Looked up from germline, CDR1 is MDHEN and CDR2 is SYDVKM. V lost 4 bases to trimming and J lost 0 bases, with 10 bases between them. Data came from immunoSEQ multiplex PCR; TCRdb stores just in-frame clones and leaves some out. The table shows 45,000 to 55,000 clones, with about 96% occurring only once. The source is a child in the first two years of life. The specimen sequenced was peripheral blood mononuclear cells (PBMCs). The chain employs TRBV28 and TRBJ2-7; D perhaps matches TRBD1 (6 bases). CDR3: CASSYGTSSYEQYF. The CDR3 coding sequence is TGTGCCAGCAGTTACGGGACATCCTCCTACGAGCAGTACTTC.